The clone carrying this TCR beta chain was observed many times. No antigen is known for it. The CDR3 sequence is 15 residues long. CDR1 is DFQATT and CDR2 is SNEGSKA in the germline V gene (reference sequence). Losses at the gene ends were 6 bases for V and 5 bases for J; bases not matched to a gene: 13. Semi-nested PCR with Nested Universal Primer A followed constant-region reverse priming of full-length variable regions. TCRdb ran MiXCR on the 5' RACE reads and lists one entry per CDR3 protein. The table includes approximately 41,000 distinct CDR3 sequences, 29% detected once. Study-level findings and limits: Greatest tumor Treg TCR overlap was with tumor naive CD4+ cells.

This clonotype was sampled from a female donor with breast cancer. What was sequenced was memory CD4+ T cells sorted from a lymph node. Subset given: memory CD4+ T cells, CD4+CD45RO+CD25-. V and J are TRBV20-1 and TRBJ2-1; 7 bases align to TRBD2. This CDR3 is CSAEDRSSGNNEQFF. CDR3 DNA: TGCAGTGCGGAAGACCGTTCTAGCGGCAACAATGAGCAGTTCTTC.